The clone carrying this TCR beta chain turned up a few times. Its specificity is not known. This sample was taken from a study of beta chain features in type 1 diabetes. Trimming removed 4 bases at V and 8 bases at J, with 19 bases between. There are 15 residues in the CDR3. Germline CDR1 reads SGHRS; CDR2 reads YFSETQ. The sequenced template was cDNA made from the entire isolated RNA. Data came from immunoSEQ multiplex PCR; TCRdb stores just in-frame clones and leaves some out. This table holds roughly 38,000 clones, about 68% found once. Study-level findings and limits: Type 1 diabetes patients had moderately but significantly shorter TCRB CDR3s in all four CD4+ subsets.

The chain carries TRBV5-1 and TRBJ2-1, with a tentative D call TRBD1 (5 bases). This receptor was taken from a man aged 25 to 45 with type 1 diabetes. Some clones in this sample may be carry-over from other donors' samples. The sequenced material came from Tregs from blood. The CDR3 DNA reads TGCGCCAGCAGCCCCCTGGCAGGGTGGCAATATGAGCAGTTCTTC. It is translated as CASSPLAGWQYEQFF.